The rows below give T cell receptor beta chains drawn from one sample of a study of cytomegalovirus exposure and HLA in healthy donors. Assay used: immunoSEQ multiplex PCR; TCRdb lists only in-frame clones, some missing. The sample carries 100,000 to 120,000 clones, nearly 80% recorded once. Sequencing used PBMCs. These receptors all come from a woman younger than 45 in good health and CMV-seronegative. Both conserved end residues are part of each CDR3. Each record gives: D gene, clone size, V gene, J gene, CDR3 DNA, CDR3 protein. The D gene is left open where the match is weak. Size tells how often a clone was seen (once, few, many) or the class of an expanded clone, and some rows leave it out.

D gene: NA
clone size: NA
V gene: TRBV30
J gene: TRBJ2-1
CDR3 DNA: TGTGCCTGGAGGGTCATGAGTGAGCAGTTCTTC
CDR3 protein: CAWRVMSEQFF

D gene: TRBD1
clone size: NA
V gene: TRBV9
J gene: TRBJ1-2
CDR3 DNA: TGTGCCAGCAGCGTAGAGGGGGCCCAGGGTGGCTATGGCTACACCTTC
CDR3 protein: CASSVEGAQGGYGYTF

D gene: NA
clone size: few
V gene: TRBV18
J gene: TRBJ1-4
CDR3 DNA: TGTGCCAGCTCGGCTGTTGGGAGGGAAAAACTGTTTTTT
CDR3 protein: CASSAVGREKLFF

D gene: NA
clone size: NA
V gene: TRBV29-1
J gene: TRBJ2-5
CDR3 DNA: TGCAGCGAATCGGACTCGACTGCTAGGGCCCAGTACTTC
CDR3 protein: CSESDSTARAQYF

D gene: NA
clone size: few
V gene: TRBV19
J gene: TRBJ2-3
CDR3 DNA: TGTGCCAGTAGTATTGGGTCTAGCGGCACAGATACGCAGTATTTT
CDR3 protein: CASSIGSSGTDTQYF

D gene: TRBD1
clone size: NA
V gene: TRBV10-3
J gene: TRBJ1-2
CDR3 DNA: TGTGCCATCAGTGAAGGTGGGACAGGGGACCTCTATGGCTACACCTTC
CDR3 protein: CAISEGGTGDLYGYTF

D gene: NA
clone size: NA
V gene: TRBV29-1
J gene: TRBJ1-1
CDR3 DNA: TGCAGCGTTGACCGTCCAGGGGAGAACACTGAAGCTTTCTTT
CDR3 protein: CSVDRPGENTEAFF

D gene: NA
clone size: NA
V gene: TRBV7-6
J gene: TRBJ2-7
CDR3 DNA: TGTGCCAGCAGCCCCTGGGCACGGTACAACGAGCAGTACTTC
CDR3 protein: CASSPWARYNEQYF

D gene: NA
clone size: NA
V gene: TRBV5-1
J gene: TRBJ1-3
CDR3 DNA: TGCGCCAGCAGCACGGCGGGGATAACTGGAAACACCATATATTTT
CDR3 protein: CASSTAGITGNTIYF

D gene: NA
clone size: NA
V gene: TRBV7-2
J gene: TRBJ2-5
CDR3 DNA: TGTGCCAGCAGCTTAGCCCGGGACATGTACTTC
CDR3 protein: CASSLARDMYF

D gene: NA
clone size: NA
V gene: TRBV7-9
J gene: TRBJ1-4
CDR3 DNA: TGTGCCAGCAGCCTCCCCGGGGGGGGACCGAATGAAAAACTGTTTTTT
CDR3 protein: CASSLPGGGPNEKLFF

D gene: TRBD1
clone size: once
V gene: TRBV28
J gene: TRBJ1-6
CDR3 DNA: TGTGCCAGCAGTTTACAGGGGGCCGCTAATTCACCCCTCCACTTT
CDR3 protein: CASSLQGAANSPLHF

D gene: TRBD2
clone size: NA
V gene: TRBV6-5
J gene: TRBJ2-2
CDR3 DNA: TGTGCCAGCAGTTACTTCGGGAGCGGGGCCGGGGAGCTGTTTTTT
CDR3 protein: CASSYFGSGAGELFF

D gene: NA
clone size: NA
V gene: TRBV10-3
J gene: TRBJ2-5
CDR3 DNA: TGTGCCATCAGTGAATGGGCCGACCAAGAGACCCAATACTTC
CDR3 protein: CAISEWADQETQYF

D gene: TRBD1
clone size: NA
V gene: TRBV5-1
J gene: TRBJ2-1
CDR3 DNA: TGCGCCAGCAGTACAGGGGAATCCTACAATGAGCAGTTCTTC
CDR3 protein: CASSTGESYNEQFF

D gene: NA
clone size: NA
V gene: TRBV28
J gene: TRBJ2-1
CDR3 DNA: TGTGCCAGCAGTAGCGGCCCGGTATTAGAGCAGTTCTTC
CDR3 protein: CASSSGPVLEQFF

D gene: TRBD2
clone size: NA
V gene: TRBV28
J gene: TRBJ2-5
CDR3 DNA: TGTGCCAGCAGTTTAAATGCTAGCGGGGGAAAGGGAGAGACCCAGTACTTC
CDR3 protein: CASSLNASGGKGETQYF

D gene: NA
clone size: NA
V gene: TRBV18
J gene: TRBJ2-5
CDR3 DNA: TGTGCCAGCTCACCATTTGGCTCGCGGGGAGAGACCCAGTACTTC
CDR3 protein: CASSPFGSRGETQYF

D gene: NA
clone size: NA
V gene: TRBV7-6
J gene: TRBJ2-3
CDR3 DNA: TGTGCCAGCAGCTTAGCGTTCGGAGATACGCAGTATTTT
CDR3 protein: CASSLAFGDTQYF

D gene: NA
clone size: NA
V gene: TRBV7-9
J gene: TRBJ2-5
CDR3 DNA: TGTGCCAGCAGGCCTAAATTGAAAGAGACCCAGTACTTC
CDR3 protein: CASRPKLKETQYF

D gene: NA
clone size: once
V gene: TRBV5-1
J gene: TRBJ2-7
CDR3 DNA: TGCGCCAGCAGCTTGGCCCTCACAGGTAACCAGCAGTACTTC
CDR3 protein: CASSLALTGNQQYF

D gene: NA
clone size: few
V gene: TRBV14
J gene: TRBJ1-1
CDR3 DNA: TGTGCCAGCAGCCGTGGCATGAACACTGAAGCTTTCTTT
CDR3 protein: CASSRGMNTEAFF

D gene: NA
clone size: once
V gene: TRBV13
J gene: TRBJ2-7
CDR3 DNA: TGTGCCAGCAGCTACGGGACTCGCGAGCAGTACTTC
CDR3 protein: CASSYGTREQYF

D gene: NA
clone size: NA
V gene: TRBV29-1
J gene: TRBJ1-5
CDR3 DNA: TGCAGCGTTGCGGGGGATGGGGTTCAGCCCCAGCATTTT
CDR3 protein: CSVAGDGVQPQHF

D gene: TRBD2
clone size: NA
V gene: TRBV27
J gene: TRBJ2-1
CDR3 DNA: TGTGCCAGCAGCTTGAGCGGGGGCTACAATGAGCAGTTCTTC
CDR3 protein: CASSLSGGYNEQFF

D gene: NA
clone size: NA
V gene: TRBV7-9
J gene: TRBJ2-7
CDR3 DNA: TGTGCCAGCAGCTCGTTGGACATAATACCCTCCTACGAGCAGTACTTC
CDR3 protein: CASSSLDIIPSYEQYF

D gene: TRBD2
clone size: few
V gene: TRBV4-3
J gene: TRBJ2-7
CDR3 DNA: TGCGCCAGCAGCCAAATCCTAGCGGGGGAGGCGGACGAGCAGTACTTC
CDR3 protein: CASSQILAGEADEQYF

D gene: NA
clone size: NA
V gene: TRBV7-7
J gene: TRBJ2-6
CDR3 DNA: TGTGCCAGCAGGTTAGGAACAGGGCTTCGGCGTGCTGGGGCCAACGTCCTGACTTTC
CDR3 protein: CASRLGTGLRRAGANVLTF

D gene: NA
clone size: NA
V gene: TRBV28
J gene: TRBJ2-4
CDR3 DNA: TGTGCCAGCACCGGCGCGGCTCCCTCAGCCAAAAACATTCAGTACTTC
CDR3 protein: CASTGAAPSAKNIQYF

D gene: NA
clone size: NA
V gene: TRBV7-2
J gene: TRBJ2-2
CDR3 DNA: TGTGCCAGCAGCTTAGTAATCAGGGGCGGGGAGCTGTTTTTT
CDR3 protein: CASSLVIRGGELFF

D gene: TRBD1
clone size: NA
V gene: TRBV19
J gene: TRBJ1-1
CDR3 DNA: TGTGCCAGTAGTATAGCCAGAGGGGGCGACGCTTTCTTT
CDR3 protein: CASSIARGGDAFF

D gene: NA
clone size: NA
V gene: TRBV27
J gene: TRBJ2-5
CDR3 DNA: TGTGCCACAAGGGGAAGAGAGACCCAGTACTTC
CDR3 protein: CATRGRETQYF

D gene: NA
clone size: few
V gene: TRBV2
J gene: TRBJ2-6
CDR3 DNA: TGTGCCAGCAGTGAAGCGGTCCCGCGCGTCCTGACTTTC
CDR3 protein: CASSEAVPRVLTF

D gene: TRBD2
clone size: NA
V gene: TRBV4-3
J gene: TRBJ2-7
CDR3 DNA: TGCGCCAGCAGCCAGACTAGCGGGATGACCTACGAGCAGTACTTC
CDR3 protein: CASSQTSGMTYEQYF

D gene: NA
clone size: NA
V gene: TRBV19
J gene: TRBJ2-7
CDR3 DNA: TGTGCCAGTAGTAGTGATAGCTACGAGCAGTACTTC
CDR3 protein: CASSSDSYEQYF

D gene: NA
clone size: once
V gene: TRBV5-6
J gene: TRBJ1-5
CDR3 DNA: TGTGCCAGCAGCTTTCAAACAGGTGGACAGCCCCAGCATTTT
CDR3 protein: CASSFQTGGQPQHF

D gene: NA
clone size: NA
V gene: TRBV7-2
J gene: TRBJ1-6
CDR3 DNA: TGTGCCAGCAGCTTAGCGCTAACGCCTTTAAGCTCCTATAATTCACCCCTCCACTTT
CDR3 protein: CASSLALTPLSSYNSPLHF